Sequencing of this T cell receptor beta chain was carried out in a study of T cells in Graves' hyperthyroidism and ophthalmopathy. A few counts support this clonotype. The CDR3 contains 14 residues. CDR1 DFQATT and CDR2 SNEGSKA come from the germline V gene (reference sequence). V shed 6 bases and J shed 4 bases, with 16 bases lying between them. RNA transcripts were the template for amplifying TCR beta CDR3 regions. During a first-round RT-PCR of the TCR CDR3, the HTBI primer set was used. TCRdb re-called the multiplex PCR reads with MiXCR, one entry per CDR3 protein. Of almost 500,000 distinct CDR3 sequences listed, around a fifth are singletons.

This receptor was obtained from a woman in her 70s with Graves' ophthalmopathy. The chain links TRBV20-1 to TRBJ1-5; tentatively, D is TRBD1 (5 bases). Sequenced sample: blood. CDR3 sequence reads: CSAGDRRSNQPQHF. CDR3 nucleotides: TGCAGTGCAGGGGACCGCCGCTCAAATCAGCCCCAGCATTTT.